The TCR beta chain described here comes from a study of somatic mutations in cytotoxic T cells in rheumatoid arthritis. Study summary: There were some V beta antibody-stained T-cell populations flow-sorted at nearly 100% purity, and these included V beta1+ cells sequenced for TCRB.

About this clone: The target antigen is unknown.

The method was immunoSEQ multiplex PCR; TCRdb's version includes in-frame clones alone and lacks a portion of them. The profile shows about 10,000 clones, over 75% of them singletons. Germline V gene lookup returns CDR1 SGHAT and CDR2 FQNNGV. V lost 3 bases, J lost 2 bases, and 4 bases lay in between. This CDR3 has 12 amino acids. Findings and limits, study-wide: Healthy controls showed no age-related rise in CD8+ clonality, whereas rheumatoid arthritis patients did. The top CD8+ clone topped 20% of CD8+ cells in about an eighth of the roughly 60 patients.

V is TRBV11-2 and J is TRBJ1-1; no definite D call. Sequencing input: CD8+ T cells sorted from blood. The clonotype comes from a woman between 50 and 59 years old in good health. The CDR3 loop reads CASSFGNTEAFF. CDR3 DNA: TGTGCCAGCAGCTTCGGTAACACTGAAGCTTTCTTT.